The next 30 T cell receptor beta chains were all read from a single sample in a study of T-cell reconstitution after alpha-beta-depleted transplantation in children listed by TCRdb under 2016. This sample's treatment or condition label indicates: allogeneic hematopoietic cell transplantation with graft depleted of TCRalphabeta T cells and CD19 B cells. Library preparation used PCR. Sequenced using an Illumina HiSeq 2500. TCR library preparation used molecular barcoding, with unique molecular identifiers applied to normalize quantification of the TCRbeta repertoire. TCRdb reprocessed the public reads (quality trimming at Q25 with fastp, clone calling with MiXCR) and kept in-frame beta chains. Each CDR3 protein gets just one entry, which takes the most common genes and DNA from the rows behind it. This sample comprises around 420,000 distinct CDR3 sequences, roughly 15% of them detected only once. 29% of the sample belongs to the ten largest clones.

The specimen comprised PBMCs, mostly from graft donor cells, sampled 360 days after TCRalphabeta/CD19-depleted stem cell transplant. These receptors all come from a boy in the first two years of life who had a stem cell transplant for Wiskott-Aldrich syndrome, so the T cells may come from the graft donor.

This clonotype occurred a few times. The rearrangement uses TRBV3-1 and TRBJ2-2; D is unresolved. The germline V and J ends were trimmed by 4 bases and 6 bases, with 12 bases remaining between them. There are 14 residues in the CDR3. CDR1 is LGHDT, CDR2 YNNKEL, per germline (reference sequence). The CDR3 coding sequence is TGTGCCAGCAGCCTGTGGGCCCTGGCCGGGGAGCTGTTTTTT. It specifies CASSLWALAGELFF.

This clonotype came up a few times. This chain uses TRBV11-2 with TRBJ2-3; D gene unclear. CDR1 and CDR2 from the germline V gene are SGHAT and FQNNGV. The V and J ends lost 1 base and 2 bases respectively, with 10 bases between them. The CDR3 length is 15 residues. Written as DNA, the CDR3 is TGTGCCAGCAGCTTAGTGGGATCTGTCACAGATACGCAGTATTTT. Translated, it gives CASSLVGSVTDTQYF.

In its sample, this clonotype was seen a few times. The chain is built from TRBV12-3 or TRBV12-4 and TRBJ2-3; 9 bases map to TRBD2. This CDR3 is built from 14 residues. Unmatched junction bases numbered 7, after V lost 4 bases and J lost 8 bases. In DNA form, the CDR3 reads TGTGCCAGCAGTTCCCAGACTAGCGGAACTACGCAGTATTTT. Translating it yields CASSSQTSGTTQYF.

Ten or more counts support this clonotype. The J gene is TRBJ2-7, the V gene TRBV5-5; no definite D call. V lost 1 base and J lost 5, with 10 bases in between. This CDR3 comprises 13 residues. Looked up from germline, CDR1 is SGHKS and CDR2 is YYEKEE (reference sequence). The chain's CDR3 is CASSLYGFHEQYF. The CDR3 nucleotides read TGTGCCAGCAGCTTGTACGGTTTCCACGAGCAGTACTTC.

The chain carries TRBV24-1 and TRBJ2-7; tentatively, D is TRBD2 (5 bases). Germline V gives CDR1 KGHDR, CDR2 SFDVKD. The V gene lost 4 bases and the J gene lost 3 bases, with 9 bases spanning the gap. The CDR3 has 13 amino acids. This CDR3 reads CATSEGSRYEQYF. The CDR3 region has the DNA TGTGCCACCAGTGAGGGGAGTCGCTACGAGCAGTACTTC.

Only a few counts were recorded for this clonotype. This rearrangement joins TRBV4-1 to TRBJ2-7; 8 bases fit TRBD1. This CDR3 spans 16 amino acids. V was clipped by 3 bases and J by 0 bases; unmatched bases: 7. In germline, CDR1 is MGHRA, CDR2 YSYEKL. The CDR3 spells CASSQSETGVSYEQYF. The DNA of the CDR3 is TGCGCCAGCAGCCAGAGTGAGACAGGGGTCTCCTACGAGCAGTACTTC.

The gene calls are TRBV18 and TRBJ2-7; perhaps D is TRBD1 or TRBD2 (6 bases each). Trimming left V 4 bases short and J 6 bases short, with 19 bases between. Germline values: CDR1 KGHSH, CDR2 LQKENI. This CDR3 is built from 15 residues. CDR3 residues: CASSRKGGPSGEQYF. CDR3 sequence (DNA): TGTGCCAGCTCACGTAAGGGGGGCCCCTCGGGCGAGCAGTACTTC.

This clonotype was detected a few times. J is TRBJ2-7 and V is TRBV7-9; the D is unclear. In germline, CDR1 is SEHNR, CDR2 FQNEAQ (reference sequence). The CDR3 is 14 residues long. V was trimmed by 5 bases and J by 6 bases, leaving 17 bases between them. CDR3: CASSPSWSRVEQYF. The CDR3 region has the DNA TGTGCCAGCAGCCCCTCCTGGTCTCGGGTCGAGCAGTACTTC.

This clonotype occurred a few times. V usage is TRBV6-2 or TRBV6-3 and J usage is TRBJ2-7, with D possibly TRBD1 on 6 matching bases. Trimming removed 5 bases at V and 2 bases at J, with 19 bases between. This CDR3 has 16 amino acids. Germline CDR1 and CDR2: MNHEY and SVGEGT. In DNA form, the CDR3 reads TGTGCCAGCAGTAAAGGATCAGGGGTTGCCCCCTACGAGCAGTACTTC. This gives the protein CASSKGSGVAPYEQYF.

The J gene is TRBJ2-6, the V gene TRBV7-9; TRBD1 might be the D (5 bases). This CDR3 comprises 15 residues. Trimming removed 5 bases from V and 4 bases from J, with 12 bases in between. Germline V CDR1 and CDR2: SEHNR, FQNEAQ (reference sequence). CDR3 bases: TGTGCCAGCAGCCGACCAGGGTTCGGGGCCAACGTCCTGACTTTC. Residues: CASSRPGFGANVLTF.

The table lists this clonotype with many counts. The chain uses TRBV6-5 and TRBJ1-1; D gene ambiguous. Germline CDR1 reads MNHEY; CDR2 reads SVGAGI. V dropped 6 bases and J dropped 1 base, with 12 bases sitting between them. The CDR3 is 14 amino acids. The CDR3 region has the DNA TGTGCCAGCAGCAGACACGGGGAGAACACTGAAGCTTTCTTT. Encoded protein: CASSRHGENTEAFF.

In this sample, this clonotype turned up many times. The chain carries TRBV12-3 or TRBV12-4 and TRBJ2-3, with 10 bases lining up with TRBD2. V shed 3 bases and J 8 bases; nucleotides not matched to a gene: 11. This CDR3 contains 16 residues. The CDR3 spells CASSFNSGTSVGTQYF. The CDR3 coding sequence is TGTGCCAGCAGTTTCAATTCCGGGACTAGCGTGGGTACGCAGTATTTT.

The chain carries TRBV27 and TRBJ2-1; 8 bases map to TRBD2. There are 15 residues in the CDR3. V lost 7 bases to trimming and J lost 7 bases; unmatched junction nucleotides: 12. Germline values: CDR1 MNHEY, CDR2 SMNVEV (reference sequence). CDR3 in DNA: TGTGCCAGCACCAAACCGGGGGGGCAGTCGAATGAGCAGTTCTTC. It is translated as CASTKPGGQSNEQFF.

This clonotype showed up just a few times. This chain links TRBV12-3 or TRBV12-4 with TRBJ2-2, with D possibly being TRBD2 (6 bases). The CDR3 length is 15 residues. The germline V and J ends were trimmed by 5 bases and 2 bases, with 12 bases remaining between them. In nucleotides, the CDR3 is TGTGCCAGCAGTCCTAGGAGGGGCAACACCGGGGAGCTGTTTTTT. Amino acids: CASSPRRGNTGELFF.

This clonotype was counted a few times. The chain recombines TRBV30 with TRBJ2-1; 8 bases map to TRBD2. Germline CDR1 reads GTSNPN; CDR2 reads SVGIG (reference sequence). The CDR3 totals 16 residues. With 3 bases clipped from V and 4 bases from J, the junction kept 11 bases outside the gene matches. The DNA for the CDR3 is TGTGCCTGGAGGTGGAAGCGGGAGCGCTCGTACAATGAGCAGTTCTTC. Translating gives CAWRWKRERSYNEQFF.

This clonotype showed up many times. The CDR3 nucleotides read TGCAGCGTTGAATACAGGGGACTAGCGGGTTACGAGCAGTACTTC. As protein: CSVEYRGLAGYEQYF. This chain links TRBV29-1 with TRBJ2-7; 12 nucleotides agree with TRBD2. The CDR3 has 15 residues. J was trimmed by 4 bases and V by 2 bases; bases with no gene match: 6. Germline-derived CDR1 and CDR2 are SQVTM and ANQGSEA.

This clonotype was observed a handful of times. The rearrangement uses TRBV6-5 and TRBJ2-7, with unresolved D. Trimming left V 3 bases short and J 2 bases short, with 11 bases between. Germline assignment: CDR1 MNHEY and CDR2 SVGAGI. This CDR3 spans 14 amino acids. The CDR3 protein is CASSYAVVAYEQYF. Written as DNA, the CDR3 is TGTGCCAGCAGTTATGCGGTGGTGGCCTACGAGCAGTACTTC.

The chain joins TRBV24-1 to TRBJ2-5; D is possibly TRBD2 (6 bases). The CDR3 is made up of 17 amino acids. In germline, CDR1 is KGHDR, CDR2 SFDVKD. V lost 5 bases, J lost 5 bases, and 23 bases lay in between. The CDR3 reads CATSAGGGGQDRETQYF. CDR3 nucleotides: TGTGCCACCAGTGCCGGGGGAGGAGGGCAAGATCGGGAGACCCAGTACTTC.

This rearrangement joins TRBV3-1 to TRBJ2-5; D tentatively reads TRBD1 or TRBD2 (5 bases each). The length of the CDR3 is 15 residues. Looked up from germline, CDR1 is LGHDT and CDR2 is YNNKEL (reference sequence). V was clipped by 1 base and J by 1 base, with 10 bases between them. The CDR3 bases are TGTGCCAGCAGCCAAGGAAGGGGACCCCAAGAGACCCAGTACTTC. It translates to CASSQGRGPQETQYF.

V is TRBV9 and J is TRBJ2-5, with D perhaps given as TRBD1 or TRBD2 (5 bases each). Germline V gene data show CDR1 as SGDLS and CDR2 as YYNGEE. This CDR3 has 15 amino acids. V was clipped by 0 bases and J by 5 bases, with 14 bases between them. CDR3 DNA: TGTGCCAGCAGCGTAGCCTCCTCGGGGACCGAGACCCAGTACTTC. Protein sequence: CASSVASSGTETQYF.

The chain has TRBV6-5 and TRBJ1-1, with no clear D. V lost 0 bases to trimming and J lost 1 base, with 6 bases between them. CDR3 length equals 14 residues. Per germline, CDR1 MNHEY and CDR2 SVGAGI. The CDR3 sequence: CASSYSFSNTEAFF. The CDR3 bases are TGTGCCAGCAGTTACTCCTTTTCGAACACTGAAGCTTTCTTT.

This clonotype turned up a few times. The V and J genes are TRBV4-2 and TRBJ2-1; a weak D match, TRBD2 (5 bases). This CDR3 has 14 residues. The V end lost 4 bases, the J end lost 7 bases, and 14 bases lay between the germline ends. The germline gives CDR1 LGHNA, CDR2 YNFKEQ. CDR3 nucleotides: TGTGCCAGCAGCCCCCGAGGGAGTAGAAATGAGCAGTTCTTC. As protein: CASSPRGSRNEQFF.

The genes are TRBV7-9 and TRBJ2-7; 9 nucleotides agree with TRBD1. CDR3 length: 14 residues. The V and J ends lost 5 bases and 5 bases, in that order; junction bases with no gene match: 7. Germline V gives CDR1 SEHNR, CDR2 FQNEAQ (reference sequence). For the CDR3, the DNA is TGTGCCAGCAGCCCCACCGGGACAGGGCACGAGCAGTACTTC. Translation: CASSPTGTGHEQYF.

This clonotype was detected a few times. This chain connects TRBV5-1 to TRBJ1-3; D remains unclear. The CDR3 sequence is 14 residues long. Trimming pared 2 bases from V and 0 bases from J, leaving 6 bases between. Germline V CDR1 and CDR2: SGHRS, YFSETQ. The CDR3 here is CASSFGASGNTIYF. The CDR3 nucleotides read TGCGCCAGCAGCTTTGGTGCCTCTGGAAACACCATATATTTT.

This rearrangement joins TRBV25-1 to TRBJ1-6; perhaps TRBD1 as D (5 bases). Germline V gives CDR1 MGHDK, CDR2 SYGVNS. This CDR3 is built from 15 residues. The V end lost 1 base, the J end lost 8 bases, and 12 bases lay between the germline ends. This chain's CDR3 is CASSESHRRHSPLHF. CDR3 bases: TGTGCCAGCAGTGAATCCCACAGGAGGCATTCACCCCTCCACTTT.

V usage is TRBV19 and J usage is TRBJ1-1, with D maybe TRBD1 (5 bases). The CDR3 loop spans 17 amino acids. Per germline, CDR1 LNHDA and CDR2 SQIVND (reference sequence). V lost 7 bases and J 6 bases, leaving 27 bases between the germline ends. CDR3 in amino acids: CASTLHLGRGRQAEAFF. CDR3 in DNA: TGTGCCAGTACCCTTCACTTGGGTAGGGGCCGCCAAGCTGAAGCTTTCTTT.

J is TRBJ2-5 and V is TRBV10-1; no clear D gene. The CDR3 length is 13 residues. The germline V gene has CDR1 WNHNN and CDR2 SYGVQD (reference sequence). Trimming stripped 4 bases from V and 2 bases from J, with 8 bases between. CDR3 loop: CASSGGTQETQYF. The CDR3 DNA reads as TGCGCCAGCAGTGGAGGCACACAAGAGACCCAGTACTTC.

This clonotype has just one count. The chain combines TRBV2 with TRBJ2-3; D may be TRBD1 or TRBD2 (5 bases each). CDR3 size: 19 residues. The V end was cut by 6 bases, the J end by 2 bases, with 27 bases between. In germline, CDR1 is SNHLY, CDR2 FYNNEI. Here the CDR3 DNA reads TGTGCCAGCAGCAACTCCCGGGGACGTCCCCGGCCCAACACAGATACGCAGTATTTT. Translated: CASSNSRGRPRPNTDTQYF.

V gene TRBV20-1 combines with J gene TRBJ2-1; 10 nucleotides line up with TRBD2. V gave up 0 bases and J gave up 8 bases; unmatched junction bases: 7. Germline loops: CDR1 DFQATT, CDR2 SNEGSKA (reference sequence). The CDR3 totals 15 residues. CDR3 bases: TGCAGTGCTAGAGATCCGGTCCTAGCGGGGGATGAGCAGTTCTTC. It is translated as CSARDPVLAGDEQFF.

V is TRBV10-3 and J is TRBJ2-4; 9 nucleotides align to TRBD2. The CDR3 covers 18 residues. The germline gives CDR1 ENHRY, CDR2 SYGVKD. The V and J ends lost 0 bases and 1 base, in that order; junction bases with no gene match: 7. The CDR3 is CAISESKGLAGAKNIQYF. For the CDR3, the DNA is TGTGCCATCAGTGAGTCTAAGGGACTAGCCGGGGCCAAAAACATTCAGTACTTC.